This TCR beta chain was profiled in a study of T cell repertoires in aging, cancer and after chemotherapy. Study as a whole: Glioblastoma patients receiving temozolomide-based therapy gave paired samples before and after chemotherapy.

Multiplex touch-down PCR with TRB-A/B primers amplified rearranged V-D-J TRB sequences. TCRdb recomputed calls from the multiplex PCR reads with MiXCR, one row per CDR3 protein. The sample shows fewer than 5,500 distinct CDR3 sequences, 64% of them seen only once. V dropped 1 base and J dropped 4 bases, with 10 bases sitting between them. Per the germline V gene, CDR1 is WNHNN and CDR2 is SYGVQD (reference sequence). CDR3 length: 15 amino acids. TCR beta rearrangements were amplified from peripheral blood genomic DNA. The chain uses TRBV10-1 and TRBJ1-4, with D hard to call. This sequence originates from a human donor with a solid tumor. Sequencing was performed on blood. CDR3 nucleotides: TGCGCCAGCAGTGAGTTTATGGGTCTTAATGAAAAACTGTTTTTT. Amino acid sequence: CASSEFMGLNEKLFF.